This TCR beta chain was retrieved from a study of blood T cells in healthy people across ages. Study findings and constraints: Age showed a roughly linear inverse relationship with TCR beta diversity per million T cells.

Per sample, extraction of total RNA gave at least 5 micrograms in every case. PCR was performed a second time for about 7 to 12 cycles using a sample-barcoded 5' primer and a J-beta primer mix. In TCRdb, the 5' RACE reads were re-called with MiXCR into one record per CDR3 protein. The table includes more than 800,000 distinct CDR3 sequences, roughly 26% detected once. V was clipped by 2 bases and J by 3 bases, with 7 bases between them. Germline V CDR1 and CDR2: SGHVS, FNYEAQ. The CDR3 has 14 amino acids. This clonotype was seen many times. The antigen remains unidentified. Material: blood. The rearrangement uses TRBV7-6 and TRBJ1-4; D remains unclear. The sequence was obtained from a woman older than 75 in good health. DNA of the CDR3: TGTGCCAGCAGCTTATCGCAGTCTAATGAAAAACTGTTTTTT. Protein product: CASSLSQSNEKLFF.